Following are 5 T cell receptor beta chains from one sample sequenced in a study of blood T cells in healthy people across ages. A J-beta primer mix and a sample-barcoded 5' primer were used in a second PCR of roughly 6 to 11 cycles. TCRdb itself ran the 5' RACE reads through MiXCR, one entry per CDR3 protein. This table holds around 1,600,000 distinct CDR3 sequences, 35% to 45% found once. The sequenced material came from blood. These receptors all come from a woman aged 18-30 years in good health.

This chain links TRBV4-2 with TRBJ1-5; D gene unclear. V lost 1 base, J lost 3 bases, and 7 bases lay in between. The CDR3 sequence is 14 residues long. In germline, CDR1 is LGHNA, CDR2 YNFKEQ. CDR3 nucleotides: TGTGCCAGCAGCCAAGCGGGAGACAATCAGCCCCAGCATTTT. It yields the protein CASSQAGDNQPQHF.

This clonotype turned up a few times. CDR3 region: CASSLGVYLDYGYTF. DNA for the CDR3: TGTGCCAGCAGCTTAGGGGTTTACCTTGACTATGGCTACACCTTC. The chain uses TRBV7-9 and TRBJ1-2; no clear D. The CDR3 is 15 residues long. Deletions cut 1 base from V and 3 bases from J, with 12 bases between. Germline loops: CDR1 SEHNR, CDR2 FQNEAQ (reference sequence).

V and J are TRBV27 and TRBJ2-3; 7 positions match TRBD1. J was trimmed by 7 bases and V by 1 base; bases with no gene match: 5. CDR3 length equals 14 residues. Germline loops: CDR1 MNHEY, CDR2 SMNVEV (reference sequence). The CDR3 coding sequence is TGTGCCAGCAGTTTATGGACAGGTTACAATACGCAGTATTTT. This gives the protein CASSLWTGYNTQYF.

This rearrangement joins TRBV29-1 to TRBJ2-4; the D is unclear. The assigned J gene may be wrong: the sequence end matches TRBJ2-5 better. The germline gives CDR1 SQVTM, CDR2 ANQGSEA. CDR3 size: 13 residues. As DNA, the CDR3 is TGCAGCGTTGAAGTGACTCTTAAAGAGACCCAGTACTTC. Protein: CSVEVTLKETQYF.

V gene TRBV5-6 combines with J gene TRBJ2-7, with D hard to call. Trimming shortened V by 0 bases and J by 0 bases, and 10 bases separated the two germline ends. The CDR3 totals 15 residues. The germline gives CDR1 SGHDT, CDR2 YYEEEE. The CDR3 protein is CASSLVTVYSYEQYF. The CDR3 region has the DNA TGTGCCAGCAGCTTGGTAACAGTATACTCCTACGAGCAGTACTTC.